This record concerns one TCR beta chain sequence. These data come from a study of blood T cell repertoires in COVID-19. As handled by the study authors: Estimation of nucleated cell counts relied on the amplification of reference gene primers. Sequenced by immunoSEQ multiplex PCR; TCRdb stores in-frame clones only, minus some. Clone size and V and J calls were adopted from that table, with D and trimming inferred from the DNA. Found here are approximately 340,000 clones, 91% of them singletons; the top ten hold about 0.83%. This CDR3 is built from 14 residues. Trimming left V 0 bases short and J 4 bases short, with 10 bases between. Germline V lookup: CDR1 LNHDA, CDR2 SQIVND (reference sequence).

The sample taken for sequencing was PBMCs or T cells enriched from blood (not recorded which). This clonotype was sampled from a woman in her thirties or forties who had been exposed to COVID-19. V is TRBV19 and J is TRBJ2-7; D is perhaps TRBD2 (5 bases). The CDR3, as DNA: TGTGCCAGTAGTATAGATCTCGAGGGTTACGAGCAGTACTTC. It translates to CASSIDLEGYEQYF.